These T cell receptor beta chains were read from a single sample in a study of T cell repertoires in ileal Crohn's disease. Libraries were prepared by immunoSEQ multiplex PCR; TCRdb keeps only in-frame clonotypes and omits some of them. The data contain over 15,000 clones, more than 85% of them seen just once; the ten biggest clones take up roughly 7%. Sequencing was performed on ileal tissue. The receptors stem from an adult with Crohn's disease. Both conserved end residues are part of each CDR3. The D gene is left open where the match is weak. Only some rows state a clone size, as once, few, many or a class for expanded clones.

j_call,v_call,clone_size,d_call,cdr3_aa,cdr3_nt
TRBJ1-3,TRBV7-2,NA,NA,CASSLVNTIYF,TGTGCCAGCAGCTTAGTAAACACCATATATTTT
TRBJ2-7,TRBV2,NA,NA,CASRRGDSNSYEQYF,TGTGCCAGCAGGAGGGGGGACAGTAACTCCTACGAGCAGTACTTC
TRBJ1-2,TRBV19,NA,TRBD1,CASSTQGTGNYGYTF,TGTGCCAGTAGTACACAGGGGACTGGGAACTATGGCTACACCTTC
TRBJ2-1,TRBV7-7,NA,TRBD2,CASSRGLAAYNEQFF,TGTGCCAGCAGCCGGGGACTAGCGGCCTACAATGAGCAGTTCTTC
TRBJ2-7,TRBV5-5,NA,NA,CASSRGTFYEQYF,TGTGCCAGCAGCCGCGGGACGTTCTACGAGCAGTACTTC
TRBJ1-5,TRBV5-6,NA,NA,CASSLGFGGVSNQPQHF,TGTGCCAGCAGCTTGGGTTTTGGAGGGGTTAGCAATCAGCCCCAGCATTTT
TRBJ1-2,TRBV5-5,NA,NA,CASSLRPNTNYGYTF,TGTGCCAGCAGCTTGCGACCTAATACTAACTATGGCTACACCTTC
TRBJ1-2,TRBV19,NA,NA,CASSLGQYPGYTF,TGTGCCAGTAGTCTCGGGCAATATCCGGGCTACACCTTC
TRBJ1-4,TRBV18,NA,NA,CASSPAQGGHNEKLFF,TGTGCCAGCTCACCGGCGCAGGGAGGTCATAATGAAAAACTGTTTTTT
TRBJ2-7,TRBV6-6,NA,NA,CASSPGTMGEYF,TGTGCCAGCAGCCCCGGGACAATGGGAGAGTACTTC
TRBJ1-1,TRBV10-3,NA,NA,CAISDQGGLTDTEAFF,TGTGCCATCAGTGATCAGGGTGGTCTAACGGACACTGAAGCTTTCTTT
TRBJ1-4,TRBV11-1,NA,NA,CASSLTAGGEKLFF,TGTGCCAGCAGCTTAACCGCCGGCGGGGAAAAACTGTTTTTT
TRBJ2-7,TRBV5-1,NA,TRBD1,CASSRGQGSSYEQYF,TGCGCCAGCAGTCGTGGACAGGGGAGCTCCTACGAGCAGTACTTC
TRBJ2-3,TRBV9,NA,NA,CASSVGTSTDTQYF,TGTGCCAGCAGCGTCGGAACTAGCACAGATACGCAGTATTTT
TRBJ2-1,TRBV2,NA,NA,CASTATPRSTSFF,TGTGCCAGCACCGCCACGCCGAGGTCGACCAGCTTCTTC
TRBJ1-3,TRBV11-2,NA,NA,CASSLGLKDTIYF,TGTGCCAGCAGCTTAGGACTTAAGGACACCATATATTTT
TRBJ2-2,TRBV19,NA,NA,CASSTPTGELFF,TGTGCCAGTAGTACTCCAACCGGGGAGCTGTTTTTT
TRBJ2-2,TRBV28,NA,NA,CACRGSSIDTGELFF,TGTGCCTGCCGTGGTTCGAGCATTGACACCGGGGAGCTGTTTTTT
TRBJ2-1,TRBV10-3,NA,TRBD2,CAISVSGEYNEQFF,TGTGCCATCAGTGTTAGCGGGGAGTACAATGAGCAGTTCTTC
TRBJ1-6,TRBV29-1,NA,NA,CSVKEGNSPLHF,TGCAGCGTTAAAGAGGGGAATTCACCCCTCCACTTT
TRBJ1-5,TRBV7-2,NA,TRBD1,CASSPRGGQGGQPQHF,TGTGCCAGCAGCCCGCGAGGGGGACAGGGAGGTCAGCCCCAGCATTTT
TRBJ2-1,TRBV11-3,NA,NA,CASSSGVGEQFF,TGTGCCAGCAGCTCGGGGGTTGGGGAGCAGTTCTTC
TRBJ2-4,TRBV5-4,NA,TRBD1,CASSTTGRDRPKNIQYF,TGTGCCAGCAGCACTACGGGTAGGGACAGGCCAAAAAACATTCAGTACTTC
TRBJ1-2,TRBV7-9,NA,NA,CASSPLGQRGGYTF,TGTGCCAGCAGCCCTCTCGGCCAGAGGGGTGGCTACACCTTC
TRBJ2-7,TRBV29-1,NA,TRBD1,CSAQGLYEQYF,TGCAGCGCACAGGGGTTATACGAGCAGTACTTC
TRBJ2-1,TRBV30,NA,NA,CAWSVGRSSYNEQFF,TGTGCCTGGAGTGTAGGCCGCAGCTCCTACAATGAGCAGTTCTTC
TRBJ2-5,TRBV21-1,NA,NA,CASSKGRKTQYF,TGTGCCAGCAGCAAAGGTAGGAAGACCCAGTACTTC
TRBJ1-4,TRBV6-1,NA,NA,CASSLIQDEKLFF,TGTGCCAGCTCATTAATACAGGATGAAAAACTGTTTTTT
TRBJ1-2,TRBV2,NA,TRBD1,CAGTPGQIYGYTF,TGTGCCGGGACCCCGGGACAGATCTATGGCTACACCTTC
TRBJ2-1,TRBV7-6,NA,NA,CASSKFDNEQFF,TGTGCCAGCAGCAAATTCGACAATGAGCAGTTCTTC
TRBJ1-4,TRBV5-4,NA,NA,CASSASANPNEKLFF,TGTGCCAGCAGCGCCTCGGCAAATCCTAATGAAAAACTGTTTTTT
TRBJ2-7,TRBV28,NA,NA,CASSQTGPYEQYF,TGTGCCAGCAGCCAAACGGGTCCCTACGAGCAGTACTTT
TRBJ2-1,TRBV5-1,NA,NA,CASRGGANLNSYNEQFF,TGCGCCAGCAGGGGGGGAGCCAATCTTAACTCCTACAATGAGCAGTTCTTC
TRBJ2-5,TRBV5-1,NA,NA,CASRGRQQETQYF,TGCGCCAGCAGAGGACGGCAACAAGAGACCCAGTACTTC
TRBJ2-5,TRBV27,NA,NA,CASSPPRVGGRETQYF,TGTGCCAGCAGCCCCCCCCGTGTGGGGGGTCGGGAGACCCAGTACTTC
TRBJ2-1,TRBV5-4,NA,NA,CASSLAGILNEQFF,TGTGCCAGCAGCTTGGCCGGGATTCTCAATGAGCAGTTCTTC
TRBJ1-4,TRBV30,NA,TRBD1,CAWDPGQGGEKLFF,TGTGCCTGGGACCCGGGACAGGGAGGTGAAAAACTGTTTTTT
TRBJ2-7,TRBV7-6,few,NA,CASSLERGQQQYF,TGTGCCAGCAGCTTAGAACGGGGGCAGCAGCAGTACTTC
TRBJ1-4,TRBV6-5,NA,TRBD1,CASKSDRGNEKLFF,TGTGCCAGCAAATCGGACAGGGGAAATGAAAAACTGTTTTTT
TRBJ2-4,TRBV6-5,NA,NA,CASRMGGLRGNIQYF,TGTGCCAGCAGGATGGGGGGCCTAAGGGGGAACATTCAGTACTTC
TRBJ1-5,TRBV7-2,NA,TRBD1,CASTGQGRPSNQPQHF,TGTGCCAGCACCGGACAGGGGAGACCTAGCAATCAGCCCCAGCATTTT
TRBJ2-1,TRBV6-1,NA,NA,CASSEGLAPYNEQFF,TGTGCCAGCAGTGAAGGCCTAGCCCCCTACAATGAGCAGTTCTTC
TRBJ2-3,TRBV12-5,NA,NA,CASGLGRAGWVDTQYF,TGTGCTAGTGGTTTGGGGCGAGCAGGGTGGGTCGATACGCAGTATTTT
TRBJ2-2,TRBV6-5,NA,NA,CASSTTGNTGELFF,TGTGCCAGCAGTACCACGGGGAACACCGGGGAGCTGTTTTTT
TRBJ1-1,TRBV7-9,NA,TRBD1,CASSPKQGAKDTEAFF,TGTGCCAGCAGCCCAAAACAGGGGGCGAAGGACACTGAAGCTTTCTTT
TRBJ1-2,TRBV28,NA,NA,CASSLTGFGYGYTF,TGTGCCAGCAGTTTAACGGGCTTTGGCTATGGCTACACCTTC
TRBJ2-3,TRBV14,once,NA,CASSQERSLPDTQYF,TGTGCCAGCAGCCAAGAAAGATCCCTACCAGATACGCAGTATTTT
TRBJ2-5,TRBV5-6,NA,NA,CASSLAGAGETQYF,TGTGCCAGCAGCTTGGCCGGGGCCGGGGAGACCCAGTACTTC
TRBJ2-1,TRBV9,NA,TRBD2,CASSVGLAGEQFF,TGTGCCAGCAGCGTAGGCCTAGCGGGCGAGCAGTTCTTC
TRBJ2-7,TRBV6-5,NA,NA,CASSYFSQGAYEQYF,TGTGCCAGCAGTTACTTTAGCCAGGGCGCCTACGAGCAGTACTTC
TRBJ1-6,TRBV6-6,NA,NA,CASSHRDTGSPLHF,TGTGCCAGCAGCCACCGGGACACAGGGTCACCCCTCCACTTT
TRBJ2-7,TRBV9,NA,TRBD2,CASRNKNAGDRYEQYF,TGTGCCAGCAGGAACAAAAACGCGGGGGATCGCTACGAGCAGTACTTC